This TCR beta chain is drawn from a study of tumor and adjacent non-tumor tissue in lung cancer. Study as a whole: About 4.17 million productive TCRbeta reads were obtained per sample on average. Study-wide results and caveats: Tumor tissue had significantly higher TCR diversity than normal lung. Tumor repertoires had a smaller top 100 clone share than normal lung.

Germline V lookup: CDR1 LGHNA, CDR2 YNFKEQ. This CDR3 has 13 amino acids. The library came from three nested PCR rounds adapted from ARM-PCR protocols. TCRdb ran MiXCR on the multiplex PCR reads and lists one entry per CDR3 protein. Of 77,000 or so distinct CDR3 sequences listed, 76% were seen once; the top ten hold around 38%. This sample's RNA came from whole unsorted tissue. This non-tumor lung sample came from over 3 cm beyond the tumor edge. About this clonotype itself: Its antigen is unidentified. One junction end disagrees with the germline gene, perhaps due to a read error.

Material for sequencing was distant non-tumor lung tissue. The chain couples TRBV4-2 to TRBJ1-1; D gene unclear. The receptor was derived from a man between 65 and 85 years old with non-small cell lung cancer. The CDR3 DNA is TGTGCCAGCAGCCAAGCCCCGAGGGCTGAAGTTTTCTTT. The encoded protein is CASSQAPRAEVFF.